The 21 T cell receptor beta chains reported below all come from one sample, sequenced in a study of spatial heterogeneity in lung cancer. Described time point: sample taken at primary tumor resection. From tumor, nontumor lung or frozen PBMC, whole RNA was taken unsorted for sequencing. TCRdb reprocessed the 5' RACE reads via MiXCR and lists one record per CDR3 protein. The data contain some 5,100 distinct CDR3 sequences, around 26% of them seen just once; the ten biggest clones take up about 15%. The sample consisted of PBMCs, taken at surgery. These receptors originate from a male donor with early-stage non-small cell lung cancer.

This chain links TRBV7-9 with TRBJ2-6; TRBD1 might be the D (5 bases). Trimming took 8 bases from V and 5 from J, leaving 10 bases between them. This CDR3 is built from 13 residues. CDR1 and CDR2 (germline): SEHNR, FQNEAQ (reference sequence). The CDR3 DNA follows: TGTGCCAGCCTCGCGGACAGGGCCAACGTCCTGACTTTC. Protein product: CASLADRANVLTF.

The CDR3 coding sequence is TGTGCTAGTGGTTTGGTATACCTAGCGGGATCTAGCACAGATACGCAGTATTTT. Its translation is CASGLVYLAGSSTDTQYF. The rearrangement joins TRBV12-5 to TRBJ2-3, with 9 bases fitting TRBD2. Losses at the gene ends were 0 bases for V and 0 bases for J; bases not matched to a gene: 7. This CDR3 region has 18 residues. Germline CDR1 LGHNT, CDR2 FRNRAP.

The sample holds one count of this clonotype. The chain couples TRBV3-1 to TRBJ2-3; D gene unclear. The V gene's germline CDR1 is LGHDT and CDR2 YNNKEL (reference sequence). This CDR3 has 13 residues. Trimming took off 4 bases at V and 3 bases at J, with 8 bases between the two ends. The CDR3 protein is CASSPGRTDTQYF. The CDR3 nucleotides are TGTGCCAGCAGCCCCGGACGGACAGATACGCAGTATTTT.

The chain carries TRBV20-1 and TRBJ2-5; D possibly corresponds to TRBD1 (5 bases). Per the germline V gene, CDR1 is DFQATT and CDR2 is SNEGSKA (reference sequence). The V gene lost 6 bases and the J gene lost 5 bases, with 22 bases spanning the gap. The CDR3 covers 15 residues. The CDR3, as DNA: TGCAGTGCAACAAACCTCAGGGTAGCAGGGGAGACCCAGTACTTC. Translation gives CSATNLRVAGETQYF.

The sample holds a few counts of this clonotype. V gene TRBV9 combines with J gene TRBJ2-7; TRBD1 agrees at 8 bases. In germline, CDR1 is SGDLS, CDR2 YYNGEE. There are 15 residues in the CDR3. V lost 3 bases to trimming and J lost 6 bases; unmatched junction nucleotides: 11. The CDR3, as DNA: TGTGCCAGCAGCGCATCAGGACAGGGTCCTCTCGAGCAGTACTTC. Encoded protein: CASSASGQGPLEQYF.

By share, this clonotype counts as medium-sized. V usage is TRBV24-1 and J usage is TRBJ2-7, with 7 positions matching TRBD1. Germline V gene sequence: CDR1 KGHDR, CDR2 SFDVKD. V lost 5 bases to trimming and J lost 3 bases; unmatched junction nucleotides: 3. The CDR3 has 13 amino acids. The DNA for the CDR3 is TGTGCCACCAGTGCCGCAGGGGGCTACGAGCAGTACTTC. This gives the protein CATSAAGGYEQYF.

This clonotype is labeled as medium-sized. The V gene is TRBV3-1, the J gene TRBJ1-1; 7 bases fit TRBD1. Germline CDR1 is LGHDT and CDR2 is YNNKEL (reference sequence). This CDR3 spans 14 amino acids. J was trimmed by 2 bases and V by 6 bases; bases with no gene match: 6. For the CDR3, the DNA is TGTGCCAGCAGAGAAGACAGGGACAACACTGAAGCTTTCTTT. Its translation is CASREDRDNTEAFF.

This clonotype occurred a few times. CDR3 loop: CASTKLGDYQPQHF. For the CDR3, the DNA is TGTGCCAGCACCAAGTTGGGGGATTATCAGCCCCAGCATTTT. The J gene is TRBJ1-5, the V gene TRBV28, with D possibly being TRBD1 (5 bases). From germline, CDR1 is MDHEN and CDR2 SYDVKM. This CDR3 is built from 14 residues. With 7 bases removed from V and 5 bases from J, the gap between germline ends came to 15 bases.

This clonotype has just a few counts. The CDR3 DNA reads as TGTGCCAGCAGCTCGAACCGGGAGACCCAGTACTTC. This sequence encodes CASSSNRETQYF. The chain carries TRBV7-3 and TRBJ2-5, with D unresolved. Germline V gene data show CDR1 as SGHTA and CDR2 as FQGTGA. Trimming removed 4 bases from V and 5 bases from J, with 8 bases in between. The length of the CDR3 is 12 residues.

V is TRBV20-1 and J is TRBJ2-7; D may correspond to TRBD1 or TRBD2 (5 bases each). CDR3 length: 15 amino acids. Germline values: CDR1 DFQATT, CDR2 SNEGSKA (reference sequence). With 0 bases removed from V and 2 bases from J, the gap between germline ends came to 14 bases. The CDR3: CSARDLGTAPYEQYF. The CDR3 DNA is TGCAGTGCTAGAGATTTGGGGACGGCTCCCTACGAGCAGTACTTC.

In this sample, this clonotype is medium-sized. The chain links TRBV6-2 or TRBV6-3 to TRBJ1-5; D gene ambiguous. With 4 bases removed from V and 4 bases from J, the gap between germline ends came to 17 bases. The CDR3 consists of 16 residues. Germline CDR1 reads MNHEY; CDR2 reads SVGEGT. CDR3 bases: TGTGCCAGCAGTTCTCCTCCTCGACGGGATAATCAGCCCCAGCATTTT. Translation: CASSSPPRRDNQPQHF.

A single count supports this clonotype. A much larger clone is a single base away; this may be a read error. The genes are TRBV29-1 and TRBJ2-5; 7 bases line up with TRBD1. CDR1 is SQVTM, CDR2 ANQGSEA, per germline. This CDR3 spans 12 amino acids. CDR3 in DNA: TGCACCTTCCCGGGACAGCAAGAGACCCAGTACTTC. It specifies CTFPGQQETQYF.

A few counts support this clonotype. This may stem from a read error, because a much larger clone lies one nucleotide away. CDR3 loop: CVSSLLAGGYLSTDTQYF. The CDR3 nucleotides are TGTGTCAGCAGCTTGTTGGCGGGGGGCTACCTGAGCACAGATACGCAGTATTTT. The gene calls are TRBV5-5 and TRBJ2-3, with TRBD2 matching 8 bases. Per the germline V gene, CDR1 is SGHKS and CDR2 is YYEKEE (reference sequence). The CDR3 length is 18 residues.

This clonotype was detected a few times. J is TRBJ2-7 and V is TRBV3-1, with TRBD1 as a possible D gene (6 bases). This CDR3 is built from 16 residues. Trimming removed 0 bases at V and 0 bases at J, with 12 bases between. The germline gives CDR1 LGHDT, CDR2 YNNKEL (reference sequence). DNA of the CDR3: TGTGCCAGCAGCCAAGATCCCGACAGGAGCTCCTACGAGCAGTACTTC. It yields the protein CASSQDPDRSSYEQYF.

In its sample, this clonotype ranks as medium-sized. In DNA form, the CDR3 reads TGTGCCAGCAACCCGGGGGGCGGCTCCTACGAGCAGTACTTC. Its protein product is CASNPGGGSYEQYF. V is TRBV7-9 and J is TRBJ2-7; D is perhaps TRBD2 (7 bases). Germline lookup yields CDR1 SEHNR and CDR2 FQNEAQ (reference sequence). There are 14 residues in the CDR3. V was clipped by 7 bases and J by 0 bases, with 13 bases between them.

The chain is built from TRBV4-3 and TRBJ1-4; the D is unclear. V was cut by 3 bases and J by 0 bases, with 8 bases left in between. CDR3 size: 15 residues. Looked up from germline, CDR1 is LGHNA and CDR2 is YSLEER. CDR3 coding DNA: TGCGCCAGCAGCCAGCTTAGGGCAACTAATGAAAAACTGTTTTTT. Protein product: CASSQLRATNEKLFF.

This clonotype is labeled medium-sized. This chain uses TRBV15 with TRBJ2-3, with TRBD2 identical over 9 bases. The J segment lost 1 base and the V segment lost 0 bases, leaving 2 bases of the junction unmatched. The CDR3 loop spans 16 amino acids. CDR1 is LNHNV, CDR2 YYDKDF, per germline (reference sequence). The CDR3 spells CATSREAGGGTDTQYF. Here the CDR3 DNA reads TGTGCCACCAGCAGAGAGGCGGGAGGGGGCACAGATACGCAGTATTTT.

By frequency in the sample, this clonotype is medium-sized (0.01 to 0.1%). The J gene is TRBJ2-7, the V gene TRBV29-1; D call uncertain. V was trimmed by 4 bases and J by 0 bases, leaving 16 bases between them. Germline V gene data show CDR1 as SQVTM and CDR2 as ANQGSEA. This CDR3 has 15 amino acids. The CDR3 sequence: CSVVGPALNSYEQYF. The CDR3 DNA sequence: TGCAGCGTTGTTGGTCCGGCACTCAACTCCTACGAGCAGTACTTC.

This clonotype was seen only a few times. The chain carries TRBV27 and TRBJ2-1, with 7 bases lining up with TRBD2. The length of the CDR3 is 20 residues. V was pared by 8 bases and J by 0 bases, with 22 bases of the junction left unmatched. From germline, CDR1 is MNHEY and CDR2 SMNVEV (reference sequence). As DNA, the CDR3 is TGTGCCAGCTACGCGCGGCGGGGGATAAACAAGCTCAGCTCCTACAATGAGCAGTTCTTC. It codes for CASYARRGINKLSSYNEQFF.

Many counts were recorded for this clonotype. The chain is built from TRBV20-1 and TRBJ1-1, with D perhaps matching TRBD1 (6 bases). In germline, CDR1 is DFQATT, CDR2 SNEGSKA (reference sequence). The length of the CDR3 is 14 residues. With 2 bases removed from V and 1 base from J, the gap between germline ends came to 11 bases. DNA of the CDR3: TGCAGTGCTAGAAAACAGGGTGCGAACACTGAAGCTTTCTTT. It translates to CSARKQGANTEAFF.

This clonotype is medium-sized by share. The V gene is TRBV7-9, the J gene TRBJ2-3, with D tentatively TRBD1 (6 bases). V dropped 5 bases and J dropped 2 bases, with 14 bases sitting between them. There are 15 residues in the CDR3. The germline CDR1 and CDR2 sequences are SEHNR and FQNEAQ (reference sequence). CDR3 DNA sequence: TGTGCCAGCAGCCCAGGACAGACTTACACAGATACGCAGTATTTT. Encoded protein: CASSPGQTYTDTQYF. The variable domain in full, with the rest retrieved from reference TRBV7-9 and TRBJ2-3, is DTGVSQNPRHKITKRGQNVTFRCDPISEHNRLYWYRQTLGQGPEFLTYFQNEAQLEKSRLLSDRFSAERPKGSFSTLEIQRTEQGDSAMYLCASSPGQTYTDTQYFGPGTRLTVL.